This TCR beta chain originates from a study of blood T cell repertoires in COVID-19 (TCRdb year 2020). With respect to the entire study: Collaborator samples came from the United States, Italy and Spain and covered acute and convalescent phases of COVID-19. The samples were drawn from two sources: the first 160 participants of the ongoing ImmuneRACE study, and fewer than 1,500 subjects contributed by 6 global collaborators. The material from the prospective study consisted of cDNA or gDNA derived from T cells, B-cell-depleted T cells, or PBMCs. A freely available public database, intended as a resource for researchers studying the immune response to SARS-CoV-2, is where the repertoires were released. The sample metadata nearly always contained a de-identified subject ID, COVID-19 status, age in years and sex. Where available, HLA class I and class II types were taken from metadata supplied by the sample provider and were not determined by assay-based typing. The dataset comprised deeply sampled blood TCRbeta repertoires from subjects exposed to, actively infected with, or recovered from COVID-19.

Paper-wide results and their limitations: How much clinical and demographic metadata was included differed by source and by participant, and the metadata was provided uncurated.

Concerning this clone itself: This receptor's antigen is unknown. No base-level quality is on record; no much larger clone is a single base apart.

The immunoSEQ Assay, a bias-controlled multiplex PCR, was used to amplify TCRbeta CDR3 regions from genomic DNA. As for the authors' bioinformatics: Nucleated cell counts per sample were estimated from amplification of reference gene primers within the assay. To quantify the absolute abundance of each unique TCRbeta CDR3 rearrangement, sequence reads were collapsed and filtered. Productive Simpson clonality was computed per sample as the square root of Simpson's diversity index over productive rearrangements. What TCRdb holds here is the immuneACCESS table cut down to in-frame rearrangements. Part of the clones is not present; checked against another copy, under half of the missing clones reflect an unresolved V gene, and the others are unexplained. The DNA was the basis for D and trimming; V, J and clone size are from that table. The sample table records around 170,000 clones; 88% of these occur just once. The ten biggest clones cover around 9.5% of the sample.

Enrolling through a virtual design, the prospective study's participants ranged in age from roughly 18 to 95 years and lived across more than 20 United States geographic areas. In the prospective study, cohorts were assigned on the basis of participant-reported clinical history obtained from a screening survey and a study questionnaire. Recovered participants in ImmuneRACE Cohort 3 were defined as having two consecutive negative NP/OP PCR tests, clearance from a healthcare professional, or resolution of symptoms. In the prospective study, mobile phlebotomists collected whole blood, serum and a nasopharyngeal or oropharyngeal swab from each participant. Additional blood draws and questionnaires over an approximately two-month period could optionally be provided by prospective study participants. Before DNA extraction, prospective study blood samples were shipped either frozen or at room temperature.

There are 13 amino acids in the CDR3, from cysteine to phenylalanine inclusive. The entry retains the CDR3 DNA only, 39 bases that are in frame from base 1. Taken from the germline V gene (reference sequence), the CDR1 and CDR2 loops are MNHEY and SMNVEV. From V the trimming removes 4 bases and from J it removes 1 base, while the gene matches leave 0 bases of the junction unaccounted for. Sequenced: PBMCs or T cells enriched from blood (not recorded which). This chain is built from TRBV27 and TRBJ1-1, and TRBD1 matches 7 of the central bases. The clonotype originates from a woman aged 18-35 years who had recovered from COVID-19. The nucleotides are TGTGCCAGCAGTTGGGACAGGAACACTGAAGCTTTCTTT. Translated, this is CASSWDRNTEAFF.